This T cell receptor (beta chain) is from a study of OX40 agonist ivuxolimab in advanced cancers. About the study as a whole: The costimulatory receptor OX40 (CD134) was targeted by ivuxolimab, a fully human IgG2 agonistic monoclonal antibody. Intravenous ivuxolimab was administered to patients every 2 weeks at six dose levels: 0.01, 0.1, 0.3, 1.5, 3 and 10 mg/kg. Of the roughly 51 patients in dose escalation, 19 had hepatocellular carcinoma, some 15 had melanoma, 9 had renal cell carcinoma and 9 had head and neck cancer. In the dose-escalation cohort, roughly 82% of patients were male, and the mean age was roughly 60 years with a range of roughly 23 to 79. Prior anti-PD-1, anti-PD-L1 or anti-CTLA-4 therapy was permitted, and about 40% of dose-escalation patients had received checkpoint inhibitors. Partial responses occurred in three dose-escalation patients, of whom one had hepatocellular carcinoma and two had cutaneous melanoma. Peripheral TCRbeta sequencing was intended to test whether TCR sequence diversity was altered and clonal T-cell expansion was caused by ivuxolimab. The paper describes the monotherapy dose-escalation part (N ≈ 52 patients) of the phase I trial of ivuxolimab. On the study overall, not on this receptor specifically: Clonal expansion of both CD4+ and CD8+ blood T cells was observed from baseline to week 6 at doses 0.1 to 3.0 mg/kg. Low levels of normalized T-cell clonal expansion were also seen in some nonresponding patients. On average, CD8+ T cells showed more expanded clones than CD4+ T cells after ivuxolimab. Partial responders in the 0.1-3.0 mg/kg groups had among the lowest normalized peripheral clonal expansion, especially among CD8+ T cells. The antigen specificity of the peripheral T cells that underwent clonal expansion was not determined.

Genomic DNA was isolated from the sorted cells so that the TCRbeta CDR3 region could be sequenced. The immunoSEQ Assay was used to sequence the TCRbeta CDR3 regions. The table was pulled from immuneACCESS by TCRdb, which kept in-frame rearrangements only. Such tables lose some clones; where checked, under half of the loss comes from unresolved V genes, and the rest has no known cause. This sample comprises about 79,000 clones, 88% of them detected only once. The ten largest clones take up 4.1% of the sample. Patients with autoimmune disease history or receiving systemic immunosuppression were excluded from the trial. In every dose cohort, peripheral blood was drawn for TCR sequencing at baseline, cycle 4 day 1, and cycle 7 day 1. Samples came from an open-label, multicenter, first-in-human phase I dose-escalation trial of ivuxolimab. Adults with locally advanced or metastatic melanoma, renal cell, hepatocellular, or head and neck squamous cell carcinoma were enrolled in the trial. CD4+ and CD8+ T cells were sorted separately from peripheral blood before TCR sequencing.

V was cut back by 5 bases and J by 7 bases, leaving a gap of 8 bases between them. CDR1 and CDR2 were assigned from the germline V gene (reference sequence) as LNHNV and YYDKDF. The CDR3 has 12 amino acids, counting the end cysteine and phenylalanine. Just the 36-base CDR3 DNA is kept, in frame starting at base 1. As to this clone: Its cognate antigen has yet to be identified. Base quality data are lacking; no much larger clone is found one base away.

The input for sequencing was CD4+ or CD8+ T cells sorted from blood, taken in a trial of the OX40 agonist ivuxolimab. This receptor was taken from an adult with an advanced solid tumor such as melanoma, head and neck, liver or kidney cancer. The chain is made from TRBV15 and TRBJ2-2, with the D gene not confidently named. The CDR3 protein sequence reads: CATSLPLGELFF. DNA sequence: TGTGCCACCAGCCTACCTCTCGGGGAGCTGTTTTTT.